This TCR beta chain was recorded in a study of blood T cells in healthy people across ages. General study results and limits: Changes seen in expanded clonotypes were possibly confounded by donor CMV status left unknown.

The second PCR ran about 6 to 12 cycles with a sample-barcoded 5' primer and J-beta primers. TCRdb independently ran MiXCR on the 5' RACE reads; one entry per CDR3 protein. The table lists roughly 1,700,000 distinct CDR3 sequences, over 25% of them singletons, with 6.5% to 8.5% in the top ten. This clonotype occurred a few times. No antigen is known for it. The sequencing sample was made of blood. This sequence was found in a young woman in good health.

This chain's CDR3 is CSVYQGTYGYTF. Here the CDR3 DNA reads TGCAGCGTTTATCAGGGTACCTATGGCTACACCTTC. The J gene is TRBJ1-2, the V gene TRBV29-1; D is possibly TRBD1 (5 bases). Germline CDR1 is SQVTM and CDR2 is ANQGSEA. The CDR3 length is 12 residues. Trimming pared 5 bases from V and 4 bases from J, leaving 11 bases between.